The rows below give T cell receptor beta chains drawn from one sample of a study of patients and donors after allogeneic stem cell transplantation. TCRdb re-called the RT-PCR reads through MiXCR, storing one row per CDR3 protein. The table shows 900,000 to 1,000,000 distinct CDR3 sequences, with about a sixth occurring only once. The specimen sequenced was blood, either unsorted or a sorted T cell fraction (not recorded which). The receptors shown here come from a human donor who was either an allogeneic HSCT recipient or a stem cell or donor lymphocyte infusion donor (not recorded which). It is not recorded whose cells these are; they may come from a transplant donor. CDR3s include the opening cysteine and the closing phenylalanine or tryptophan. D genes are given only for firm matches. A row's size may be missing; if present it is once, few, many or a size class.

>TRBJ2-1|TRBV4-3|few|TRBD1
TGCGCCAGCAGCACGACAGGGGGCACTGAGCAGTTCTTC
CASSTTGGTEQFF
>TRBJ2-5|TRBV6-1|few|NA
TGTGCCAGCAGTCCCTCACTCGGCCGCCAAGAGACCCAGTACTTC
CASSPSLGRQETQYF
>TRBJ2-2|TRBV12-3/TRBV12-4|few|NA
TGTGCCAGCAGAATGAACACCGGGGAGCTGTTTTTT
CASRMNTGELFF
>TRBJ2-7|TRBV19|few|TRBD2
TGTGCCAGTAGTATAAGCGGGCGCGGGAGCTCCTACGAGCAGTACTTC
CASSISGRGSSYEQYF
>TRBJ2-2|TRBV15|few|TRBD2
TGTGCCACCAGCAGATCCAGACTAGCGGGAGACTTCGGGGAGCTGTTTTTT
CATSRSRLAGDFGELFF
>TRBJ2-5|TRBV11-2|few|TRBD2
TGTGCCAGCAGCTTAGGCGGGAGGGCCGATGAGACCCAGTACTTC
CASSLGGRADETQYF
>TRBJ2-1|TRBV12-3/TRBV12-4|NA|TRBD2
TGTGCCAGCAGTTTAGCCCTTGGCGGGAGGTCCTACAATGAGCAGTTCTTC
CASSLALGGRSYNEQFF
>TRBJ2-1|TRBV10-3|NA|NA
TGTGCCATCAGTGATCCCGGGACTTTGTCCTACAATGAGCAGTTCTTC
CAISDPGTLSYNEQFF
>TRBJ1-3|TRBV28|NA|NA
TGTGCCAGCAGTTCCCGGGACCTATATTTT
CASSSRDLYF
>TRBJ1-1|TRBV19|NA|TRBD1
TGTGCCAGTAGTATCGACAGGGCCCGTGAAGCTTTCTTT
CASSIDRAREAFF
>TRBJ2-5|TRBV2|few|TRBD2
TGTGCCAGCAGTGGAGAAGCGGGAGTCGCCTTCCAAGAGACCCAGTACTTC
CASSGEAGVAFQETQYF
>TRBJ2-3|TRBV6-2/TRBV6-3|few|NA
TGTGCCAGCAGAGAACCAGGGGCCACAGATACGCAGTATTTT
CASREPGATDTQYF
>TRBJ1-1|TRBV4-3|NA|NA
TGCGCCAGCAGCCAAGATGTGGAATGGGGGAGAGCTTTCTTT
CASSQDVEWGRAFF
>TRBJ1-2|TRBV5-1|NA|NA
TGCGCCAGCAGCTTGGGCGGGGAGGGCCTGAACTATGGCTACACCTTC
CASSLGGEGLNYGYTF
>TRBJ2-5|TRBV5-1|few|TRBD2
TGCGCCAGCAGCTTGGCCAGAGGCGGGGGGCGCGAGACCCAGTACTTC
CASSLARGGGRETQYF
>TRBJ1-4|TRBV7-6|few|NA
TGTGCCAGCAGCTTAGCGTCTGCGCGAAATGAAAAACTGTTTTTT
CASSLASARNEKLFF
>TRBJ2-4|TRBV4-1|few|NA
TGCGCCAGCAGCCGCGGGCCGTTAAACATTCAGTACTTC
CASSRGPLNIQYF
>TRBJ2-6|TRBV29-1|many|NA
TGCAGCGTTGACGGCTCTAGCTCTGGGGCCAACGTCCTGACTTTC
CSVDGSSSGANVLTF
>TRBJ2-5|TRBV4-3|NA|NA
TGCGCCAGCAGCCAAGCGGATTGGCCATTGGGCGCCCGGGAGACCCAGTACTTC
CASSQADWPLGARETQYF
>TRBJ2-7|TRBV7-9|NA|NA
TGTGCCAGCAGCTTAGTCGGGACGAACAACGAGCAGTACTTC
CASSLVGTNNEQYF
>TRBJ1-1|TRBV12-3/TRBV12-4|NA|TRBD1
TGTGCCAGCAGCCCCGCGCCGGGACAGGGGAACACTGAAGCTTTCTTT
CASSPAPGQGNTEAFF